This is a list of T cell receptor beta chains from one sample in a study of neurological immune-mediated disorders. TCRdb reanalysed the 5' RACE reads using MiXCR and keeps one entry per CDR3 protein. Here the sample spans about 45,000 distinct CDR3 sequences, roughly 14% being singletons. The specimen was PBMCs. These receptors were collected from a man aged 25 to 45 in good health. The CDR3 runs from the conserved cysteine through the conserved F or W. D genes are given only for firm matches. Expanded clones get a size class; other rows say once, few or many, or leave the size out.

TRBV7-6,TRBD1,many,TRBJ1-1,TGTGCCAGCAGCTTAGGGACAGGACATCTCACTGAAGCTTTCTTT,CASSLGTGHLTEAFF
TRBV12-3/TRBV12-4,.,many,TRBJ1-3,TGTGCCAGCAACCTACACATCTCTGGAAACACCATATATTTT,CASNLHISGNTIYF
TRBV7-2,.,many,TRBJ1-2,TGTGCCAGCAGCCAAGACTTGGGCTACACCTTC,CASSQDLGYTF
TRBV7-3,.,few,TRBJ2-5,TGTGCCAGCAGCTTAGAGACTCAAGAGACCCAGTACTTC,CASSLETQETQYF
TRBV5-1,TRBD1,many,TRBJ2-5,TGCGCCAGCAGCAGCCCGTTCCAGGGGGCTGGGGAGACCCAGTACTTC,CASSSPFQGAGETQYF
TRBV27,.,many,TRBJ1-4,TGTGCCAGCAGTTCGCTCGTCGGCAGATTTAATGAAAAACTGTTTTTT,CASSSLVGRFNEKLFF
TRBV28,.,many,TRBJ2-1,TGTGCCAGCAGTATCAGAAGAGACACGACTGAGCAGTTCTTC,CASSIRRDTTEQFF
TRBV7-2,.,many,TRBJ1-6,TGTGCCAGCAGTACTAATTCACCCCTCCACTTT,CASSTNSPLHF
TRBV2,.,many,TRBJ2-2,TGTGCCAGCAGTGGCGGGCTCTTGGGCACCGGGGAGCTGTTTTTT,CASSGGLLGTGELFF
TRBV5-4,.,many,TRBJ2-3,TGTGCCAGCAGCTTGGAGGCTCAGACTGGTCGAGATACGCAGTATTTT,CASSLEAQTGRDTQYF
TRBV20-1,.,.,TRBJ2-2,TGCAGTGCTAGTCCCTCCCCGCATACCGGGGAGCTGTTTTTT,CSASPSPHTGELFF
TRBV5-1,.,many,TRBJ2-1,TGCGCCAGCAGCTTAAGTCCTAGTGGGCAGTTCTTC,CASSLSPSGQFF
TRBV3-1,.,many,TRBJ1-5,TGTGCCAGCAGCCCCCGCCCCAATCAGCCCCAGCATTTT,CASSPRPNQPQHF
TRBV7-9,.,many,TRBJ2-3,TGTGCCACCAGGAGGGGTGCTAGCACAGATACGCAGTATTTT,CATRRGASTDTQYF
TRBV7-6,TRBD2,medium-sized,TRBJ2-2,TGTGCCAGCAGCTTAGCTACTAGCGGTCTCACCGGGGAGCTGTTTTTT,CASSLATSGLTGELFF
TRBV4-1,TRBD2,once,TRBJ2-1,TGCGCCATCAGCCAAGAGACGTCGGGACTAGCGTACTACAATGATCAGTTCTTC,CAISQETSGLAYYNDQFF
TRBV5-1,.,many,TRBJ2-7,TGCGCCAGCAGCTTGCGGGGTCAAGACGAGCAGTACTTC,CASSLRGQDEQYF
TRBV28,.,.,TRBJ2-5,TGTGCCAGCAGGACACAGGGTTTTTCTCGGAAGACCCAGTACTTC,CASRTQGFSRKTQYF
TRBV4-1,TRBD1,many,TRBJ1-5,TGCGCCAGCAGCCAAGAAATTTCAGGGGGGTCCGGTCAGCCCCAGCATTTT,CASSQEISGGSGQPQHF
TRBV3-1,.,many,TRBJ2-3,TGTGCCAGCAGCCAAGAAACCGCCACAGATACGCAGTATTTT,CASSQETATDTQYF
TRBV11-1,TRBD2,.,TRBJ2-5,TGTGCCAGCAGCCCCCACGGGGGGATAGAGACCCAGTACTTC,CASSPHGGIETQYF
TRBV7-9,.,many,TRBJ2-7,TGTGCCAGCAGTTCGGGACGGATCTACGAGCAGTACTTC,CASSSGRIYEQYF
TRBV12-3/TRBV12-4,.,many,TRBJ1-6,TGTGCCAGCAGTCCCCACGGACCGACGGGGACCCTCCACTTT,CASSPHGPTGTLHF
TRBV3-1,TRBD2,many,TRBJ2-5,TGTGCCAGCAGTACCCTAGCGGGAGAGACCCAGTACTTC,CASSTLAGETQYF
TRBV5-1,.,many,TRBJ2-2,TGCGCCAGCAGCTCAACAGGGACCGTCAACACCGGGGAGCTGTTTTTT,CASSSTGTVNTGELFF
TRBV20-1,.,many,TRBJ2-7,TGCAGTGCTGATGGGTCCCTAGGGTACGAGCAGTACTTC,CSADGSLGYEQYF
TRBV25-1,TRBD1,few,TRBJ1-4,TGTGCCAGCAGTGAATCGGGACAGGCAAATGAAAAACTGTTTTTT,CASSESGQANEKLFF
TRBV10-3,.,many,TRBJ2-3,TGTGCCATCGAATCTAGCAGCACAGATACGCAGTATTTT,CAIESSSTDTQYF
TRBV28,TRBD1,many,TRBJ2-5,TGTGCCAGCAGTTTGCCGGGACAGGGTCTGGAGACCCAGTACTTC,CASSLPGQGLETQYF
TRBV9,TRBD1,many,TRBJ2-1,TGTGCCAGCAGCGTAGATCAGGGGGTCTACAATGAGCAGTTCTTC,CASSVDQGVYNEQFF
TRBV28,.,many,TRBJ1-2,TGTGCCAGCAGTCCCGCGACGACAATGGACTATGGCTACACCTTC,CASSPATTMDYGYTF
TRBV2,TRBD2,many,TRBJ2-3,TGTGCCAGCAGTGAAGGTGCAGGGCTAGCGGGAGTACTCACAGATACGCAGTATTTT,CASSEGAGLAGVLTDTQYF
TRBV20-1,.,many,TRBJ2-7,TGCAGTGCTAGTAGGACACTTTCCTACGAGCAGTACTTC,CSASRTLSYEQYF
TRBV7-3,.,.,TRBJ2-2,TGTGCCAGCAGTTCAGGGGGGGCCGGGGAGCTGTTTTTT,CASSSGGAGELFF
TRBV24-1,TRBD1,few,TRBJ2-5,TGTGCCACCAGTTCGGACAGGGGGCTAGAGACCCAGTACTTC,CATSSDRGLETQYF
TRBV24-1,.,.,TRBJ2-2,TGTGCCACCAGTGACCGCCAGACGGAGAACACCGGGGAGCTGTTTTTT,CATSDRQTENTGELFF
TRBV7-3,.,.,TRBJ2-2,TGTGCCAGCAGCTCCTATATAACCGGGGAGCTGTTTTTT,CASSSYITGELFF
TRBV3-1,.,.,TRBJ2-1,TGTGCCAGCAGCCAAGCGGGAAGCTCCTACAATGAGCAGTTCTTC,CASSQAGSSYNEQFF
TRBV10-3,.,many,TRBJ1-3,TGTGCCATCAGTTCCCCCACAGGGCACTCTGGAAACACCATATATTTT,CAISSPTGHSGNTIYF
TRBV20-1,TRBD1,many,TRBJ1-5,TGCAGTGCTAGGGGACAGGCCGGTCGTAGCAATCAGCCCCAGCATTTT,CSARGQAGRSNQPQHF
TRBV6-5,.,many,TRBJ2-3,TGTGCCAGCAGTTACTCCACGGCGAGCACAGATACGCAGTATTTT,CASSYSTASTDTQYF
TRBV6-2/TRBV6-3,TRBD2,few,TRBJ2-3,TGTGCCAGCGGGGCGGGAGAGTCCACCGATACGCAGTATTTT,CASGAGESTDTQYF
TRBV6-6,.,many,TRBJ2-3,TGTGCCAGCAGTTACGCCCAGAGCTCATCCTCATACACAGATACGCAGTATTTT,CASSYAQSSSSYTDTQYF
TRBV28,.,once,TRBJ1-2,TGTGCCAGCAGTGCCGGCGTCTCGAATGGCTACACCTTC,CASSAGVSNGYTF
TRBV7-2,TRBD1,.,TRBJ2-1,TGTGCCAGCGGACCGGGACAGGGTTTGGTGGATGAGCAGTTCTTC,CASGPGQGLVDEQFF
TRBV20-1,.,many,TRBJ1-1,TGCAGTGCTAGAGAAAGGGTTACGAACACTGAAGCTTTCTTT,CSARERVTNTEAFF
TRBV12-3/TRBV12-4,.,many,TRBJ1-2,TGTGCCAGCACCCACCCGGCTGGGGGAGGGGGGTTCTATGGCTACACCTTC,CASTHPAGGGGFYGYTF
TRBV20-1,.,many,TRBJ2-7,TGCAGTGCTGAACCCATAGACGGGGTCAGGGAGCAGTACTTC,CSAEPIDGVREQYF
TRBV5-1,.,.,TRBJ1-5,TGCTCCAGCAGCTTGGGAGGGAGTGTTAATCAGCCCCAGCATTTT,CSSSLGGSVNQPQHF
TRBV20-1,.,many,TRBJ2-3,TGCAGTGCTGGGCAGTCTGGCGGGACTAGCACAGATACGCAGTATTTT,CSAGQSGGTSTDTQYF
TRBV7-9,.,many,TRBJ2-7,TGTGCCAGCAGCCAGGGAGACTACGAGCAGTACTTC,CASSQGDYEQYF
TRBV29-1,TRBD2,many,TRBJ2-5,TGCAGCGTTGGGGCGGGGGGACCCACCCAGTACTTC,CSVGAGGPTQYF
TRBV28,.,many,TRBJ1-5,TGTGCCAGCAGCCACGGGGGGGGGATGAATAGCAATCAGCCCCAGCATTTT,CASSHGGGMNSNQPQHF
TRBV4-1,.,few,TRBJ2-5,TGCGCCAGCAGCCAAGATCCAAGAGGAGGCCAAGAGACCCAGTACTTC,CASSQDPRGGQETQYF
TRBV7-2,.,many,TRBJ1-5,TGTGCCAGCAGCATCCCTGGTAGCAATCAGCCCCAGCATTTT,CASSIPGSNQPQHF
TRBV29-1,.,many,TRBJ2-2,TGCAGCGTTGAGTCCGTCACCGGGGAGCTGTTTTTT,CSVESVTGELFF